The 3 T cell receptor beta chains below were found in one sample sequenced in a study of shared clonotypes between healthy human individuals. TCRdb's table, derived via immunoSEQ multiplex PCR, lists solely in-frame clones and lacks some. The sample shows around 700,000 clones, around 72% of them seen only once. The sample taken for sequencing was memory CD4+ T cells sorted from blood. Sample subset: CD45RA-negative fraction. Every receptor here comes from a woman aged 25 to 39 in good health.

The chain carries TRBV19 and TRBJ2-4; 8 nucleotides align to TRBD1. Germline V gene data show CDR1 as LNHDA and CDR2 as SQIVND (reference sequence). The junction had 5 bases not matched to a gene; V was cut back by 6 bases and J by 1 base. CDR3 length equals 15 residues. The CDR3 protein is CASRRQGLAKNIQYF. The DNA of the CDR3 is TGTGCCAGTAGGAGACAGGGGCTCGCCAAAAACATTCAGTACTTC.

This clone appeared a few times. This chain uses TRBV29-1 with TRBJ2-5, with D perhaps matching TRBD1 or TRBD2 (5 bases each). Trimming removed 7 bases at V and 1 base at J, with 10 bases between. The CDR3 sequence is 12 residues long. The V gene's germline CDR1 is SQVTM and CDR2 ANQGSEA. Written as DNA, the CDR3 is TGCAGCGGATCCGGGACCCAAGAGACCCAGTACTTC. Translated, it gives CSGSGTQETQYF.

V and J are TRBV29-1 and TRBJ2-1, with 11 bases that match TRBD2. Germline trimming cut 5 bases from V and 7 bases from J; bases unmatched to any gene: 13. This CDR3 has 16 residues. Germline V gives CDR1 SQVTM, CDR2 ANQGSEA. CDR3 DNA sequence: TGCAGCGTTACTAGCGGGAGTGCCCCCAGGGGGAATGAGCAGTTCTTC. It specifies CSVTSGSAPRGNEQFF.